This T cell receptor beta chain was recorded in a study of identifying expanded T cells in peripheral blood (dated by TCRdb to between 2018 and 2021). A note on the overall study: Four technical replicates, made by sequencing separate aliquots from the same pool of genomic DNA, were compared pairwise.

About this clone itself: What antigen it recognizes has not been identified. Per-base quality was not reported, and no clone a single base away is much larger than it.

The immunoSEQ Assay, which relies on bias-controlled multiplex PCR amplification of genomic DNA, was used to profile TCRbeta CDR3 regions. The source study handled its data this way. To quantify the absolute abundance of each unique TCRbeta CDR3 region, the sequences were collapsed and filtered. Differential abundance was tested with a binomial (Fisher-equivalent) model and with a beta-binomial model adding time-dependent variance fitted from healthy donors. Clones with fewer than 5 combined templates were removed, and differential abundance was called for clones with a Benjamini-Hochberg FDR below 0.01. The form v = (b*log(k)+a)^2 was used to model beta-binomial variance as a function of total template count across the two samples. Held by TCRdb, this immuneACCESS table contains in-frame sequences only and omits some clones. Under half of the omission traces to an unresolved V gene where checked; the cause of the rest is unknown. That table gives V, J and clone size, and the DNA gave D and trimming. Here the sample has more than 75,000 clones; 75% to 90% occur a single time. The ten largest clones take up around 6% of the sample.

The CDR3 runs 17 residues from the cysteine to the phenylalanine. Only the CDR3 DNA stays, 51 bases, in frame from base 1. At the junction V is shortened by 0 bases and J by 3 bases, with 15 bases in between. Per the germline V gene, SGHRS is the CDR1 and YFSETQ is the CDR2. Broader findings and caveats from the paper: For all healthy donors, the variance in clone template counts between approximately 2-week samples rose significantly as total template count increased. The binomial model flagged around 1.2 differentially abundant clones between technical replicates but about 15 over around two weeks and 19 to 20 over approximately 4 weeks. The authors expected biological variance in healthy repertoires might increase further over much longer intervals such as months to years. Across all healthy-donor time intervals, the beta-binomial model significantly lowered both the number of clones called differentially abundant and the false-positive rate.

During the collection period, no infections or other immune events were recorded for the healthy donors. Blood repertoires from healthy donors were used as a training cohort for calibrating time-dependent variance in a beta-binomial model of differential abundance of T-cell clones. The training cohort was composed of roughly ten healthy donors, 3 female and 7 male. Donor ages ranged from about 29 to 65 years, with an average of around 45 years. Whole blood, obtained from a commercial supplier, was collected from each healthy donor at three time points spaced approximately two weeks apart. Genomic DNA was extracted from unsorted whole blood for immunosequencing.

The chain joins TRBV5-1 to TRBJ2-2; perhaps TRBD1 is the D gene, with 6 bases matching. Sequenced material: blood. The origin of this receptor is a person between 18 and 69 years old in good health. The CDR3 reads CASSLDVVGGHTGELFF. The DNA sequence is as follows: TGCGCCAGCAGCTTGGACGTGGTAGGGGGTCACACCGGGGAGCTGTTTTTT.